This T cell receptor beta chain originates from a study of Ad26.COV2.S vaccination and SARS-CoV-2 variants. Indicated treatment: about 20 received Ad26.COV2.S at low or high dose, single or two shots; roughly five received placebo; per-sample allocation not given. Sampling took place 63 days after the first vaccine or placebo injection. The CDR3 is 13 residues long. With V trimmed by 6 bases and J by 8 bases, 7 bases remained unmatched. Germline CDR1 is MRHNA and CDR2 is SNTAGT. TCRdb keeps only in-frame clones here, not all; method: immunoSEQ multiplex PCR. This table holds some 290,000 clones, around four fifths found once.

This specimen was peripheral blood, taken in a trial of Ad26.COV2.S vaccine versus placebo. The clonotype was recovered from a person aged 18 to 59 who received the Ad26.COV2.S COVID-19 vaccine or a placebo. V gene TRBV6-4 combines with J gene TRBJ2-1, with 7 nucleotides matching TRBD1. The CDR3 here is CASSRRQGDEQFF. CDR3 bases: TGTGCCAGCAGCCGTAGACAGGGCGATGAGCAGTTCTTC.